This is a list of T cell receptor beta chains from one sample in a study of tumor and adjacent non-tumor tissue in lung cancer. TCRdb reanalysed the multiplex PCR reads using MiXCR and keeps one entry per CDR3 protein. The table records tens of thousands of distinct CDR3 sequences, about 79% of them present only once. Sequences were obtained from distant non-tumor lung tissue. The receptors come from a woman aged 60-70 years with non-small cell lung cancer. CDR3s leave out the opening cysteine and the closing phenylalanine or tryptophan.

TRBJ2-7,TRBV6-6,TSTLTGGAPYEQY
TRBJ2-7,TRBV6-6,ASSEGGDRAFEQY
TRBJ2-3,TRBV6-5,VSSYTGTSIDTDTQY
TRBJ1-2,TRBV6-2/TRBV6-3,AFLREGSYGYT
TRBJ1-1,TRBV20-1,SAPDSGTEAF
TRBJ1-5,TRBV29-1,SVVLQGYSNQPQH
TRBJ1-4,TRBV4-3,ANSQEKGKLF
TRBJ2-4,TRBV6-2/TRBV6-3,ASSYGVQNIQY
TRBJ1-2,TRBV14,ASSKAGGGWGVGYT
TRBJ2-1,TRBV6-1,ASNLFGRNYNEQF
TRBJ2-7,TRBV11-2,ASSLDDSPYEQY
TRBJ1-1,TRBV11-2,ASCMSLVNEAF
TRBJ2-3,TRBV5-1,ASSWPVLAGSTDMQY
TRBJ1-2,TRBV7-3,ASSLTGQVYGYT
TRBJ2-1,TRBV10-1,ASSHGGSSYNEQF
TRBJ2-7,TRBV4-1,ASSPGLGNYEQY
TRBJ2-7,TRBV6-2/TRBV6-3,ASTSVVGSYEQY
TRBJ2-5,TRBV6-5,TSSAQGEDETQY
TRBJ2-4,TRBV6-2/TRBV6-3,DSSYDDRNIQY
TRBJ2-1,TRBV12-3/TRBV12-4,ASTPSSGGVYNEQL
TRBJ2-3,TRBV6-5,ANRLGQVPTQY
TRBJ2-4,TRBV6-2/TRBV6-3,AGSYDVQNIQS